The 17 T cell receptor beta chains below were found in one sample sequenced in a study of identical twins (dated by TCRdb to the mid-2010s). The library was built by means of 5' RACE. Sequencing was carried out with an Illumina HiSeq 2000. TCRdb passed the public sequencing reads through fastp at Q25 and MiXCR, retaining productive beta sequences. Rows with one shared CDR3 protein collapse into an entry with the most common genes and DNA. Recorded for this sample are hundreds of thousands of distinct CDR3 sequences; around 20% of them occurred a single time. The top ten clones comprise about 0.5% of the sample. This sample also appeared in a second study, on yellow fever vaccine responses in identical twins.

Sequenced: CD4+ T cells sorted from blood. These receptors originate from a woman younger than 30 in good health.

This clonotype was counted between two and nine times. This sequence joins TRBV3-1 and TRBJ2-7; 8 bases map to TRBD1. CDR3 length: 15 residues. Germline V lookup: CDR1 LGHDT, CDR2 YNNKEL (reference sequence). Losses at the gene ends were 3 bases for V and 4 bases for J; bases not matched to a gene: 8. The CDR3, as DNA: TGTGCCAGCAGCCACCCGACAGGGGTGGTGTACGAGCAGTACTTC. It codes for CASSHPTGVVYEQYF.

This clonotype was seen a handful of times. V is TRBV4-1 and J is TRBJ2-1; the D call may be TRBD1 or TRBD2 (5 bases each). The V gene's germline CDR1 is MGHRA and CDR2 YSYEKL. The CDR3 runs to 17 residues. V lost 1 base, J lost 0 bases, and 13 bases lay in between. As DNA, the CDR3 is TGCGCCAGCAGCCAAGCGGGGACCACCAGCTCCTACAATGAGCAGTTCTTC. It codes for CASSQAGTTSSYNEQFF.

This chain links TRBV11-2 with TRBJ2-2; D is perhaps TRBD1 (5 bases). Germline V gives CDR1 SGHAT, CDR2 FQNNGV. CDR3 size: 16 residues. V lost 5 bases and J lost 1, with 14 bases in between. The CDR3 coding sequence is TGTGCCAGCAGCACCATGGCCAGGGTGAACACCGGGGAGCTGTTTTTT. It codes for CASSTMARVNTGELFF.

In its sample, this clonotype was seen a few times. The chain combines TRBV11-2 with TRBJ2-5, with 10 bases fitting TRBD2. The CDR3 runs to 15 residues. Germline-derived CDR1 and CDR2 are SGHAT and FQNNGV. V was pared by 1 base and J by 5 bases, with 4 bases of the junction left unmatched. CDR3 amino acids: CASSLVQRGGETQYF. For the CDR3, the DNA is TGTGCCAGCAGCTTAGTTCAGCGGGGGGGTGAGACCCAGTACTTC.

This clonotype was seen a handful of times. The chain joins TRBV27 to TRBJ1-2; D possibly corresponds to TRBD1 (6 bases). The CDR3 has 14 amino acids. Germline assignment: CDR1 MNHEY and CDR2 SMNVEV (reference sequence). Trimming took off 5 bases at V and 2 bases at J, with 12 bases between the two ends. CDR3 DNA: TGTGCCAGCAGTACACAAGGGGGGAACTATGGCTACACCTTC. Amino acid sequence: CASSTQGGNYGYTF.

This clonotype has only a few counts. This chain uses TRBV9 with TRBJ2-1, with TRBD2 identical over 9 bases. This CDR3 contains 15 residues. The V gene's germline CDR1 is SGDLS and CDR2 YYNGEE. V lost 4 bases to trimming and J lost 3 bases; unmatched junction nucleotides: 5. The CDR3: CASSILAGHYNEQFF. For the CDR3, the DNA is TGTGCCAGCAGCATCCTAGCGGGGCACTACAATGAGCAGTTCTTC.

V gene TRBV6-1 combines with J gene TRBJ2-7, with 9 nucleotides matching TRBD1. Germline V CDR1 and CDR2: MNHNS, SASEGT. The length of the CDR3 is 14 residues. With 5 bases clipped from V and 3 bases from J, the junction kept 5 bases outside the gene matches. The CDR3 bases are TGTGCCAGCAGTATCCGGGACAGGGTCTACGAGCAGTACGTC. The encoded protein is CASSIRDRVYEQYV.

The gene calls are TRBV20-1 and TRBJ2-1; TRBD1 is a possible D gene (6 bases). This CDR3 is 14 amino acids long. From germline, CDR1 is DFQATT and CDR2 SNEGSKA (reference sequence). The ends were cut back, 7 bases at V and 6 bases at J, with 19 bases in the middle. CDR3 DNA: TGCAGTGTCAGCCCCGGGACACTAGGCAATGAGCAGTTCTTC. Protein product: CSVSPGTLGNEQFF.

The rearrangement joins TRBV7-3 to TRBJ2-3; 12 bases match TRBD2. Unmatched junction bases numbered 8, after V lost 5 bases and J lost 2 bases. Germline-derived CDR1 and CDR2 are SGHTA and FQGTGA. This CDR3 is built from 17 residues. The chain's CDR3 is CASSKSPSGRATDTQYF. The CDR3 DNA reads as TGTGCCAGCAGCAAGAGTCCTAGCGGGAGGGCCACAGATACGCAGTATTTT.

The V and J genes are TRBV12-3 or TRBV12-4 and TRBJ1-5, with D unclear. Trimming took 2 bases from V and 0 from J, leaving 5 bases between them. The CDR3 is 14 amino acids. CDR3 nucleotides: TGTGCCAGCAGTTTACAGCCTAGCAATCAGCCCCAGCATTTT. It is translated as CASSLQPSNQPQHF.

This rearrangement joins TRBV4-2 to TRBJ2-6, with TRBD1 as a possible D gene (6 bases). CDR1 is LGHNA and CDR2 is YNFKEQ in the germline V gene. The CDR3 has 18 residues. The V end was cut by 0 bases, the J end by 0 bases, with 12 bases between. The CDR3 loop reads CASSQDRTESSGANVLTF. The DNA of the CDR3 is TGTGCCAGCAGCCAAGATCGGACAGAGAGCTCTGGGGCCAACGTCCTGACTTTC.

J is TRBJ2-7 and V is TRBV20-1; D is unresolved. CDR1 is DFQATT and CDR2 is SNEGSKA in the germline V gene (reference sequence). V was cut by 3 bases and J by 3 bases, with 6 bases left in between. CDR3 size: 11 residues. CDR3 DNA: TGCAGTGCTAGCCGGAACTACGAGCAGTACGTC. Protein product: CSASRNYEQYV.

The gene calls are TRBV10-2 and TRBJ2-3; D is ambiguous. CDR1 is WSHSY and CDR2 is SAAADI in the germline V gene. V was clipped by 7 bases and J by 6 bases, with 17 bases between them. The CDR3 totals 14 residues. The CDR3 loop reads CASKILGTRDTQYF. The CDR3 DNA reads as TGCGCCAGCAAAATCCTAGGTACTCGGGATACGCAGTATTTT.

The CDR3 loop reads CASSSWGLAGNNEQFF. DNA of the CDR3: TGTGCCAGCTCGTCTTGGGGACTAGCGGGAAACAATGAGCAGTTCTTC. The chain combines TRBV7-3 with TRBJ2-1; 13 bases line up with TRBD2. The length of the CDR3 is 16 residues. V trimming: 8 bases; J trimming: 5 bases; junction bases outside the gene matches: 9. Germline V gene lookup returns CDR1 SGHTA and CDR2 FQGTGA.

The chain carries TRBV5-5 and TRBJ2-7; D gene unclear. Trimming removed 5 bases at V and 3 bases at J, with 9 bases between. Germline CDR1 SGHKS, CDR2 YYEKEE (reference sequence). The length of the CDR3 is 12 residues. DNA for the CDR3: TGTGCCAGCAGGCGGCCTTACTACGAGCAGTACGTC. It specifies CASRRPYYEQYV.

This clonotype was found a few times. The chain combines TRBV7-9 with TRBJ2-2; possibly TRBD1 for D (6 bases). From germline, CDR1 is SEHNR and CDR2 FQNEAQ (reference sequence). Trimming removed 5 bases from V and 0 bases from J, with 10 bases in between. The CDR3 length is 15 residues. The DNA for the CDR3 is TGTGCCAGCAGCCGGGACACTACGAACACCGGGGAGCTGTTTTTT. Translating gives CASSRDTTNTGELFF.

This rearrangement joins TRBV2 to TRBJ1-5, with D uncertain. Per germline, CDR1 SNHLY and CDR2 FYNNEI. There are 15 residues in the CDR3. V gave up 7 bases and J gave up 2 bases, with 15 bases separating them. The CDR3 sequence is CASKAQSLRNQPQHF. The CDR3 DNA reads TGTGCCAGCAAAGCCCAGAGCCTCCGCAATCAGCCCCAGCATTTT.